This TCR beta chain was recovered during a study of radiotherapy plus CTLA-4 blockade in lung cancer. Germline assignment: CDR1 SEHNR and CDR2 FQNEAQ (reference sequence). V shed 5 bases, J shed 5 bases, and the junction held 4 bases outside the gene matches. The CDR3 loop spans 15 amino acids. TCRdb's table, derived via immunoSEQ multiplex PCR, lists solely in-frame clones and lacks some. The table lists roughly 54,000 clones, roughly 80% of them singletons. The sequencing used peripheral blood, collected from a patient treated with radiotherapy plus ipilimumab. The receptor was isolated from a human donor with non-small cell lung cancer who had a partial response to radiotherapy plus ipilimumab. The chain links TRBV7-9 to TRBJ1-4; 11 positions agree with TRBD1. The CDR3: CASSPRDRGNEKLFF. The CDR3 coding sequence is TGTGCCAGCAGCCCGCGGGACAGGGGGAATGAAAAACTGTTTTTT.